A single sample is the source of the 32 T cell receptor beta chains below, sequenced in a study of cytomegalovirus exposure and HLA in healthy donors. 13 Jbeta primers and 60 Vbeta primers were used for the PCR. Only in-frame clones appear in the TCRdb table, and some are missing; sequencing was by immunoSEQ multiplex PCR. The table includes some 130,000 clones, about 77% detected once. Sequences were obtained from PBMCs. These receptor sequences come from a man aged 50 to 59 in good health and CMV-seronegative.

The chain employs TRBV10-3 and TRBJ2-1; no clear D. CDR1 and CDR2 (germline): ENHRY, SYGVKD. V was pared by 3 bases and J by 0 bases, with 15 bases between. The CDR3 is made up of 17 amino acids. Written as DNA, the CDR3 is TGTGCCATCAGTGATGGTTCGGGTTCCAGCTCCTACAATGAGCAGTTCTTC. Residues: CAISDGSGSSSYNEQFF.

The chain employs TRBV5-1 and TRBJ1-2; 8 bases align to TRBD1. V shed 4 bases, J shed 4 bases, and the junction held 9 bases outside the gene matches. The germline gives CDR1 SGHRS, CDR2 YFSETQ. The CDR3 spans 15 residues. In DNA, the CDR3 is TGCGCCAGCAGCCCGGGGACAGGTTCGGGCTATGGCTACACCTTC. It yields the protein CASSPGTGSGYGYTF.

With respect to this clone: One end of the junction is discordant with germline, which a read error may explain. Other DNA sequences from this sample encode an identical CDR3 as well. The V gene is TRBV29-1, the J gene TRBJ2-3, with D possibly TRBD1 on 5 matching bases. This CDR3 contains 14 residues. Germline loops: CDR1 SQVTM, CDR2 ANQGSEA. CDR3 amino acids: CSVRSDSTADTQYF. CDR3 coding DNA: TGCAGCGTTCGGTCCGACAGCACTGCAGACACGCAGTATTTT.

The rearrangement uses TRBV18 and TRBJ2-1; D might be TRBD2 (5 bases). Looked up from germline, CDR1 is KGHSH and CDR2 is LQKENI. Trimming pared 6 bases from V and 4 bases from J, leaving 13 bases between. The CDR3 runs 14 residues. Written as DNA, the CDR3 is TGTGCCAGCTCCCTCCAGACGGGGTACAATGAGCAGTTCTTC. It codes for CASSLQTGYNEQFF.

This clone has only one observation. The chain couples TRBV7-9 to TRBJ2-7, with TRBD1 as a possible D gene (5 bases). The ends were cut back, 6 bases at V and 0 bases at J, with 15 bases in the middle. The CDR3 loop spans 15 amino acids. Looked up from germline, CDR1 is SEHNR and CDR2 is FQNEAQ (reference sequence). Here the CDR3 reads CASSQRTDNSYEQYF. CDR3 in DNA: TGTGCCAGCAGTCAAAGGACGGACAACTCCTACGAGCAGTACTTC.

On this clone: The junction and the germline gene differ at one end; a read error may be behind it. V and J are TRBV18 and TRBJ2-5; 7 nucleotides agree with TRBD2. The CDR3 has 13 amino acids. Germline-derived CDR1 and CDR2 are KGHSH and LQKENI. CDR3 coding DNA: TGTGCCAGCTCACCGCGGGAGAGCGGAGTTCGGCACTTC. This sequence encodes CASSPRESGVRHF.

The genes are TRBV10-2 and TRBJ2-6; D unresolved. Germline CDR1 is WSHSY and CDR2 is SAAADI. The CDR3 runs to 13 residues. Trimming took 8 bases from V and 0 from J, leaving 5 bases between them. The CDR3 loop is CASGDSGANVLTF. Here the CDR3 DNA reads TGCGCCAGCGGAGACTCTGGGGCCAACGTCCTGACTTTC.

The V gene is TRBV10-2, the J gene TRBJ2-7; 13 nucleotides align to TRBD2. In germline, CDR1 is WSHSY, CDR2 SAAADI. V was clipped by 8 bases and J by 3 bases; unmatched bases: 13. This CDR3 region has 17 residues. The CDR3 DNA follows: TGCGCCAGCCCTGGACTAGCGGGAGCTATTCCCTGCTACGAGCAGTACTTC. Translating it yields CASPGLAGAIPCYEQYF.

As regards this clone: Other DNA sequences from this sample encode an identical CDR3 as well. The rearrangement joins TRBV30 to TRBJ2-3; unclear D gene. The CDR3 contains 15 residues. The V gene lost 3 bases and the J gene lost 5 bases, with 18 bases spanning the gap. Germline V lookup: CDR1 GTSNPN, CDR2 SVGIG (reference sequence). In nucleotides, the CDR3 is TGTGCCTGGAGCGTACAAGGAGCGTTTAAAGATACGCAGTATTTT. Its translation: CAWSVQGAFKDTQYF.

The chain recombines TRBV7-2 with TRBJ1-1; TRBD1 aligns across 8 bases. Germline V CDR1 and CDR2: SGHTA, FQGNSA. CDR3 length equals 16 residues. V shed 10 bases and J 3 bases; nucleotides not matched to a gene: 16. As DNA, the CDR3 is TGTGCCACCAGAGAGCAGGGGGCGGCCTCGGACACTGAAGCTTTCTTT. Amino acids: CATREQGAASDTEAFF.

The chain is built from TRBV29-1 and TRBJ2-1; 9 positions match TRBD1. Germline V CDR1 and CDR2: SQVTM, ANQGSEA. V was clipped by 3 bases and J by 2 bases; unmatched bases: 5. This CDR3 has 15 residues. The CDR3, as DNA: TGCAGCGTTGATTCGGACAGGGGAGCCTACAATGAGCAGTTCTTC. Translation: CSVDSDRGAYNEQFF.

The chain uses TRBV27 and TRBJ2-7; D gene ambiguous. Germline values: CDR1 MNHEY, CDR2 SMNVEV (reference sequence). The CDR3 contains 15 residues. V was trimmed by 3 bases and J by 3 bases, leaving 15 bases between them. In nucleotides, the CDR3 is TGTGCCAGCAGTTTTGTCGGCGGAACTCACTACGAGCAGTACTTC. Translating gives CASSFVGGTHYEQYF.

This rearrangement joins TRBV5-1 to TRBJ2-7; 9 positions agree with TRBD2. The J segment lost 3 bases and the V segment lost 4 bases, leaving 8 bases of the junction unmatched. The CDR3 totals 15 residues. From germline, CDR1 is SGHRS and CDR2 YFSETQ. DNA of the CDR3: TGCGCCAGCAGCGCGGGACTAGCCGAATTCTACGAGCAGTACTTC. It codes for CASSAGLAEFYEQYF.

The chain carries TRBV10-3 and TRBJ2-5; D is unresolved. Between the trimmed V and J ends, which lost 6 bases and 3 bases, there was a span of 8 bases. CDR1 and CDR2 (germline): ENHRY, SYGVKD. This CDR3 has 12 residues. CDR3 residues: CAIRGQEETQYF. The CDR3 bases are TGTGCCATCAGAGGCCAGGAAGAGACCCAGTACTTC.

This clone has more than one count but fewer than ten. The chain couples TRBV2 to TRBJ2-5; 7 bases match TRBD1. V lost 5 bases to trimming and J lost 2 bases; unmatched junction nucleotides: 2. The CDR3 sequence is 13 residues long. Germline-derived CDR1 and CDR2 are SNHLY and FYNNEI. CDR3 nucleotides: TGTGCCAGCAGTCGGGACAGACAAGAGACCCAGTACTTC. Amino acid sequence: CASSRDRQETQYF. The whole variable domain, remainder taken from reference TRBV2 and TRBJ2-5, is EPEVTQTPSHQVTQMGQEVILRCVPISNHLYFYWYRQILGQKVEFLVSFYNNEISEKSEIFDDQFSVERPDGSNFTLKIRSTKLEDSAMYFCASSRDRQETQYFGPGTRLLVL.

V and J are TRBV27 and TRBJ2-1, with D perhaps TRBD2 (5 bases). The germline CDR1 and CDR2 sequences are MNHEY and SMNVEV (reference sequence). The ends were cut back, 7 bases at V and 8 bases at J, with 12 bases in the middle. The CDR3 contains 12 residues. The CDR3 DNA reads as TGTGCCAGCACCAATAGCGCATATGAGCAGTTCTTC. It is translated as CASTNSAYEQFF.

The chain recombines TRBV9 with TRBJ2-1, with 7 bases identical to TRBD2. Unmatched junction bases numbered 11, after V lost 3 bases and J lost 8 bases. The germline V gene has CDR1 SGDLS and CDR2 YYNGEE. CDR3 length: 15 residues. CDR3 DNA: TGTGCCAGCAGCGCCAAGCGGGAACTAAGCTATGAGCAGTTCTTC. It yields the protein CASSAKRELSYEQFF. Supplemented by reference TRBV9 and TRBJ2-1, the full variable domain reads DSGVTQTPKHLITATGQRVTLRCSPRSGDLSVYWYQQSLDQGLQFLIQYYNGEERAKGNILERFSAQQFPDLHSELNLSSLELGDSALYFCASSAKRELSYEQFFGPGTRLTVL.

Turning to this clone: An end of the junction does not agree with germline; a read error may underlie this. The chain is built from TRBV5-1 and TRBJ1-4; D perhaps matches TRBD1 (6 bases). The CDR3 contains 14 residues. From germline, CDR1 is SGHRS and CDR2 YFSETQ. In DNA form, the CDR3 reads TGCGCCAGCAGCCAGGACAGAGCTAACGAAAAACTGTTTTTT. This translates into CASSQDRANEKLFF. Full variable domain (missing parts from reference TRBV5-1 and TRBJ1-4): KAGVTQTPRYLIKTRGQQVTLSCSPISGHRSVSWYQQTPGQGLQFLFEYFSETQRNKGNFPGRFSGRQFSNSRSEMNVSTLELGDSALYLCASSQDRANEKLFFGSGTQLSVL.

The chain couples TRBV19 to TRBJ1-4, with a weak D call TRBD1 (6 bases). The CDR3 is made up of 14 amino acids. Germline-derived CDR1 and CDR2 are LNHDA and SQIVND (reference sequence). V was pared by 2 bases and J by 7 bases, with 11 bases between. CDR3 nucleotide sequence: TGTGCCAGTAGTATAAGGACAGAGCGTGAAAAACTGTTTTTT. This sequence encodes CASSIRTEREKLFF.

CDR3 coding DNA: TGTGCCAGCAGCCCCCGCGGGGCGGGGACTAGTTCCTACGAGCAGTACTTC. It translates to CASSPRGAGTSSYEQYF. J is TRBJ2-7 and V is TRBV11-2; the match to TRBD2 covers 8 bases. The trim removed 5 bases at V and 1 base at J, leaving 13 bases unmatched. Germline CDR1 is SGHAT and CDR2 is FQNNGV. CDR3 length equals 17 residues.

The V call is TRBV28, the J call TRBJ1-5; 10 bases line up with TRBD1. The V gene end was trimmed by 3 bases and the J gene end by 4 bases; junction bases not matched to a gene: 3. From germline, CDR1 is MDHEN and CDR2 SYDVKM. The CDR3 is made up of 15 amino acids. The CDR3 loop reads CASSFVGQGNQPQHF. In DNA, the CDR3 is TGTGCCAGCAGTTTCGTGGGACAGGGGAATCAGCCCCAGCATTTT.

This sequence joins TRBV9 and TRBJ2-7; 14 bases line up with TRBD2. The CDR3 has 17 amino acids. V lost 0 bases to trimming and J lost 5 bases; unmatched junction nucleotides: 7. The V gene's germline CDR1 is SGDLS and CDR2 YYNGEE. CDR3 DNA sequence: TGTGCCAGCAGCGTAGCGACTAGCGGGAGGGCCTACGACGAGCAGTACTTC. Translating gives CASSVATSGRAYDEQYF.

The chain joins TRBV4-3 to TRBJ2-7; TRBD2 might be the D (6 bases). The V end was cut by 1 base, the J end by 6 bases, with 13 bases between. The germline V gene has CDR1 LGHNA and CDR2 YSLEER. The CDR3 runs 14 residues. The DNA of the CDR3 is TGCGCCAGCAGCCAAGGGGGAGGAGTAACCGAGCAGTACTTC. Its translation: CASSQGGGVTEQYF.

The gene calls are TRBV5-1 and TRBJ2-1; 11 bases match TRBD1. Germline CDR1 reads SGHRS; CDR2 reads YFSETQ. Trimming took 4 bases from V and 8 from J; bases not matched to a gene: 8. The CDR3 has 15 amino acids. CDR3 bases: TGCGCCAGCAGCGTCGGACAGGGGGCTTGGGATGAGCAGTTCTTC. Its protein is CASSVGQGAWDEQFF.

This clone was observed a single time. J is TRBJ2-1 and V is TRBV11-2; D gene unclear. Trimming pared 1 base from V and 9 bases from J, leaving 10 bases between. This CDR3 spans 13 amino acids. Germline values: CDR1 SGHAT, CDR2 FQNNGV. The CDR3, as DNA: TGTGCCAGCAGCTTAGTCCTAGTGGCTGAGCAGTTCTTC. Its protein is CASSLVLVAEQFF.

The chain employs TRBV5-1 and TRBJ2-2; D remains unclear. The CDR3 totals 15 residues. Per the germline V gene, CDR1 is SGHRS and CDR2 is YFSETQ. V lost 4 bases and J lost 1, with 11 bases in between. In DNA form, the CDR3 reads TGCGCCAGCAGCCCACACCTTAAGAACACCGGGGAGCTGTTTTTT. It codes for CASSPHLKNTGELFF.

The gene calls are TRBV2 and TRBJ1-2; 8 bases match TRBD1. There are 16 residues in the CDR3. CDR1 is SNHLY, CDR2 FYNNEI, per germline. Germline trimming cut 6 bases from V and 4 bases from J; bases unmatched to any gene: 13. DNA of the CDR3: TGTGCCAGCAGCGTCGGGACAGGATTAGCTAGCTATGGCTACACCTTC. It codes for CASSVGTGLASYGYTF. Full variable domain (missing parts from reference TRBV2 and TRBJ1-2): EPEVTQTPSHQVTQMGQEVILRCVPISNHLYFYWYRQILGQKVEFLVSFYNNEISEKSEIFDDQFSVERPDGSNFTLKIRSTKLEDSAMYFCASSVGTGLASYGYTFGSGTRLTVV.

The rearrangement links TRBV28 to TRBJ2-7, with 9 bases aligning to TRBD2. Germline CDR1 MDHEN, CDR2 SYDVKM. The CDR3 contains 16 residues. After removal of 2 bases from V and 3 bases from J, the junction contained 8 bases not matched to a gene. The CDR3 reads CASSLGVSGSGYEQYF. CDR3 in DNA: TGTGCCAGCAGTTTAGGTGTTAGCGGGAGTGGCTACGAGCAGTACTTC.

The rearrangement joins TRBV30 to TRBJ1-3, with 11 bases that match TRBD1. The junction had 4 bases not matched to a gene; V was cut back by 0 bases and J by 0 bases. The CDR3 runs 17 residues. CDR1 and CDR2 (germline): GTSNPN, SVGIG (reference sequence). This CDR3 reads CAWSVRDRGFSGNTIYF. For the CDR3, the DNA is TGTGCCTGGAGTGTACGGGACAGGGGGTTCTCTGGAAACACCATATATTTT.

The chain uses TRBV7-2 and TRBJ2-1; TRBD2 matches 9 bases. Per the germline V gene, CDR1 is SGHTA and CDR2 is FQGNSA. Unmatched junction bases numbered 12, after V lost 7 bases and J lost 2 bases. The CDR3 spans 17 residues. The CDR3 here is CASIRSSGRWAYNEQFF. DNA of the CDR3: TGTGCCAGCATTAGGTCCAGCGGGAGGTGGGCCTACAATGAGCAGTTCTTC.

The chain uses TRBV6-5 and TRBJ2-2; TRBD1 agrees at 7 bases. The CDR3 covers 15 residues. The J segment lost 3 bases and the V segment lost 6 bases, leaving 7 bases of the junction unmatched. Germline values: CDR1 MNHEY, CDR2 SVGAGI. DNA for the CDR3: TGTGCCAGCAGCCGAGACAGGGAGCACACCGGGGAGCTGTTTTTT. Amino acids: CASSRDREHTGELFF.

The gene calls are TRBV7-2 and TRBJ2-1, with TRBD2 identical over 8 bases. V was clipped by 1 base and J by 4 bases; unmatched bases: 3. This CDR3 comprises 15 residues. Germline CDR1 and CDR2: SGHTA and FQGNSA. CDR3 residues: CASSLVAGGYNEQFF. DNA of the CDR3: TGTGCCAGCAGCTTAGTGGCGGGAGGTTACAATGAGCAGTTCTTC.